This T cell receptor (beta chain) was identified in a study of cytomegalovirus exposure and HLA in healthy donors. Germline CDR1 and CDR2: MNHNY and SVGAGI (reference sequence). J was trimmed by 4 bases and V by 3 bases; bases with no gene match: 6. CDR3 length: 15 residues. The repertoire was sequenced with immunoSEQ multiplex PCR; TCRdb's copy has only in-frame clones and lacks some. Of 100,000 to 150,000 clones in the sample, around 92% were seen once. The rearrangement links TRBV6-6 to TRBJ2-5; TRBD1 agrees at 9 bases. The specimen sequenced was PBMCs. The TCR sequence derives from a man aged 25 to 45 in good health and CMV-seronegative. CDR3 DNA: TGTGCCAGCAGTTATGCCCAGACAGGGGGAGAGACCCAGTACTTC. As protein: CASSYAQTGGETQYF.